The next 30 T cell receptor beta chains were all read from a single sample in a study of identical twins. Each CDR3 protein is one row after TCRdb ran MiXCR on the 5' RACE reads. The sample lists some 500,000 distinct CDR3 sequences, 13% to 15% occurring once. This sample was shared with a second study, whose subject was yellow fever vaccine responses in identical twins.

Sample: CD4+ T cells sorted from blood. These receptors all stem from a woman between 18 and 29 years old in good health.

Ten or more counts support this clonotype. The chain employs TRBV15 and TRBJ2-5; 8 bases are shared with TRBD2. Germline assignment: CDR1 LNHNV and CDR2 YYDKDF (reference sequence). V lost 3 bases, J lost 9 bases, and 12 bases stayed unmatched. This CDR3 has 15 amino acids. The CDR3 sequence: CATSSQLGLASSQYF. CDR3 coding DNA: TGTGCCACCAGCAGCCAGCTAGGACTAGCCTCGTCCCAGTACTTC. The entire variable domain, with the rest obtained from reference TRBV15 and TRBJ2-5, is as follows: DAMVIQNPRYQVTQFGKPVTLSCSQTLNHNVMYWYQQKSSQAPKLLFHYYDKDFNNEADTPDNFQSRRPNTSFCFLDIRSPGLGDTAMYLCATSSQLGLASSQYFGPGTRLLVL.

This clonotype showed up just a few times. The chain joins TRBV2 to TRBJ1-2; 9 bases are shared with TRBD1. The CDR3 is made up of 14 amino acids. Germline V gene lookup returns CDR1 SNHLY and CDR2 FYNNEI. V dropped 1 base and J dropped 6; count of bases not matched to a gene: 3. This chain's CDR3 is CASSEVTGGNGYTF. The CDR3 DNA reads TGTGCCAGCAGTGAAGTCACAGGGGGCAATGGCTACACCTTC.

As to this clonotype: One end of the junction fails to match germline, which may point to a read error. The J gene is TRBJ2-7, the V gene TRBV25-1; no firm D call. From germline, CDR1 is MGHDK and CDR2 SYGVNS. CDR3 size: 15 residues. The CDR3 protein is CASSFSGWSSYVQYF. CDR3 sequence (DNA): TGTGCCAGCAGCTTTTCGGGTTGGAGCTCCTACGTGCAGTACTTC.

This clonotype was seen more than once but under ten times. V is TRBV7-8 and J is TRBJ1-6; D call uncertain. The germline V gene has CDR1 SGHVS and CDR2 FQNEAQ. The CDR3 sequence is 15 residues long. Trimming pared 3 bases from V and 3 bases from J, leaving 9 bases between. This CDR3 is CASSLNSDYNSPLHF. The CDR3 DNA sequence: TGTGCCAGCAGCTTGAACAGCGACTATAATTCACCCCTCCACTTT.

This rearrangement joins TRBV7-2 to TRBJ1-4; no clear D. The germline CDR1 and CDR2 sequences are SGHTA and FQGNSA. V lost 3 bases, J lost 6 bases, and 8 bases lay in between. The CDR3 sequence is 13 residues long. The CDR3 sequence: CASSFDKYEKLFF. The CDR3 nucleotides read TGTGCCAGCAGCTTCGATAAATATGAAAAACTGTTTTTT.

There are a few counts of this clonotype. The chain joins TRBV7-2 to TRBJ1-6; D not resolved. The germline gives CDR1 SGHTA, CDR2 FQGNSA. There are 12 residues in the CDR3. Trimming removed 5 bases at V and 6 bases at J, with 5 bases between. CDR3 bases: TGTGCCAGCAGCGCATCTAATTCACCCCTCCACTTT. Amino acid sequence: CASSASNSPLHF.

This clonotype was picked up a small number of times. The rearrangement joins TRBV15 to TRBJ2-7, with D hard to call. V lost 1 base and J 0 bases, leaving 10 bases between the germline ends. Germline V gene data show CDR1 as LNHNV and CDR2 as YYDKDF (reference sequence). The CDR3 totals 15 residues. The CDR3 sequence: CATSRARFGSYEQYF. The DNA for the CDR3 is TGTGCCACCAGCAGAGCGAGGTTCGGCTCCTACGAGCAGTACTTC. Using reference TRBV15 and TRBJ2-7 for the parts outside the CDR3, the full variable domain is DAMVIQNPRYQVTQFGKPVTLSCSQTLNHNVMYWYQQKSSQAPKLLFHYYDKDFNNEADTPDNFQSRRPNTSFCFLDIRSPGLGDTAMYLCATSRARFGSYEQYFGPGTRLTVT.

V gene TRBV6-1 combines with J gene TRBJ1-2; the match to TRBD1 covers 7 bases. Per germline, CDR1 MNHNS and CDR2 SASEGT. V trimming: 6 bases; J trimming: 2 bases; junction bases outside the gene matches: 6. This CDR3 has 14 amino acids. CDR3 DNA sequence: TGTGCCAGCAGACAGGGGAATCAAAACTATGGCTACACCTTC. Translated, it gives CASRQGNQNYGYTF.

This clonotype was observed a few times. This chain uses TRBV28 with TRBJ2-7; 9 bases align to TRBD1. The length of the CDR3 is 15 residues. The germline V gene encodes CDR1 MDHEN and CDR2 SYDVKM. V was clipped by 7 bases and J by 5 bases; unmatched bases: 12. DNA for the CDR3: TGTGCCAGCATTTCCGCCGGGACAGGGTACGACGAGCAGTACTTC. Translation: CASISAGTGYDEQYF.

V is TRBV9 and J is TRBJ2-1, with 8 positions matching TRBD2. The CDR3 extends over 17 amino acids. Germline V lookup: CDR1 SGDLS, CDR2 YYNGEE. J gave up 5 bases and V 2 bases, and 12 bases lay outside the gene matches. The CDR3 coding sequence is TGTGCCAGCAGCGTTGATCCGGGACTAGGGGTGAACAATGAGCAGTTCTTC. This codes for CASSVDPGLGVNNEQFF.

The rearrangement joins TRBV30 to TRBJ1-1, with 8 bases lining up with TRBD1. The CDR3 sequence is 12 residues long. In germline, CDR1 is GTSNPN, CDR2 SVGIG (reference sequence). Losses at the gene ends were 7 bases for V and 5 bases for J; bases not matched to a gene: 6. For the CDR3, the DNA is TGTGCCTACCGGACAGGGAGGACTGAAGCTTTCTTT. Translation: CAYRTGRTEAFF.

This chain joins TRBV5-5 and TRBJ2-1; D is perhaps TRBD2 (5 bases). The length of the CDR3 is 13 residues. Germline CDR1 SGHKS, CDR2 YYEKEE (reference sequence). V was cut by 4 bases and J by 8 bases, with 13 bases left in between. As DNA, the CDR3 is TGTGCCAGCAGCCCCTCGGGGATCGATGAGCAGTTCTTC. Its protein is CASSPSGIDEQFF.

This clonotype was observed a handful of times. The CDR3 protein is CASSMTNSGNTIYF. CDR3 DNA: TGTGCCAGCAGCATGACCAACTCTGGAAACACCATATATTTT. The chain uses TRBV7-2 and TRBJ1-3, with D hard to call. Trimming left V 5 bases short and J 0 bases short, with 8 bases between. The CDR3 sequence is 14 residues long. Germline loops: CDR1 SGHTA, CDR2 FQGNSA.

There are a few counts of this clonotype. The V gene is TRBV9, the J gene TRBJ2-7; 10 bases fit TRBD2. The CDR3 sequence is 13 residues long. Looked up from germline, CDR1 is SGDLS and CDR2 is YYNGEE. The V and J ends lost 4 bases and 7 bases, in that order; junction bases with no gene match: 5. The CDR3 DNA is TGTGCCAGCAGCACTCGACTAGCGGGTGAGCAGTACTTC. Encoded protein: CASSTRLAGEQYF.

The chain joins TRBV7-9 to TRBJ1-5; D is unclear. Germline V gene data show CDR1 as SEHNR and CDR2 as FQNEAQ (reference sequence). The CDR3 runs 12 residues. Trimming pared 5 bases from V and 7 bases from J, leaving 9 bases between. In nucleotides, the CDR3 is TGTGCCAGCAGCAGGGATCGGCAGCCCCAGCATTTT. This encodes CASSRDRQPQHF.

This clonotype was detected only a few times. The CDR3 nucleotides are TGTGCCAGCAGCCAAGAACAACTAGCGAACAATGAGCAGTTCTTC. Its translation is CASSQEQLANNEQFF. The chain uses TRBV3-1 and TRBJ2-1; 7 bases fit TRBD2. J lost 5 bases, V lost 0 bases, and 4 bases had no gene match. This CDR3 spans 15 amino acids. CDR1 and CDR2 (germline): LGHDT, YNNKEL (reference sequence).

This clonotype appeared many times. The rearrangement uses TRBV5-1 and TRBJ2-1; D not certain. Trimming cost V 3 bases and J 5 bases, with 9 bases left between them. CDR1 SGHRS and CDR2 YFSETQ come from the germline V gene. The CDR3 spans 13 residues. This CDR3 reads CASSSSLNNEQFF. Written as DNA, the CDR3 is TGCGCCAGCAGCTCCAGCTTAAACAATGAGCAGTTCTTC.

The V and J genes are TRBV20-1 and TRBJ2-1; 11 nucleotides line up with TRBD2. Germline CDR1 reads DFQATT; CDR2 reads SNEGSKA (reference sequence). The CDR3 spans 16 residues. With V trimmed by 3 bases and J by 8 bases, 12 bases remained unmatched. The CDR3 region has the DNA TGCAGTGCTAGTGCCCTCACTAGCGGGGGTAGGGATGAGCAGTTCTTC. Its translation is CSASALTSGGRDEQFF.

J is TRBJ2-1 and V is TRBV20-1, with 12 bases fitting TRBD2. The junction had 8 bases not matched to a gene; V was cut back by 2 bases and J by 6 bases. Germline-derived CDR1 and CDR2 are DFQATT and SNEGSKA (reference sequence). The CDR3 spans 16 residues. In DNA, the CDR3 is TGCAGTGCTAGAACCTCTAGCGGGAGGGGGTTCAATGAGCAGTTCTTC. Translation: CSARTSSGRGFNEQFF.

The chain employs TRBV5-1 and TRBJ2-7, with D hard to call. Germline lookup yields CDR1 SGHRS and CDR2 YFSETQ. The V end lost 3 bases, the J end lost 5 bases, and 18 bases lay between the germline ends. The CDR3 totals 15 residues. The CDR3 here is CASSSQWGLGNEQYF. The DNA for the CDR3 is TGCGCCAGCAGCTCACAGTGGGGTCTTGGCAACGAGCAGTACTTC.

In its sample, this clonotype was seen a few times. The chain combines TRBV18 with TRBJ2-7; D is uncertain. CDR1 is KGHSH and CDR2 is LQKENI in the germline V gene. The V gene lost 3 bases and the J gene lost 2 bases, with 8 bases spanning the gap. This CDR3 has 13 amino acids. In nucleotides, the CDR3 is TGTGCCAGCTCACCCGATGGAGCCTACGAGCAGTACTTC. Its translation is CASSPDGAYEQYF.

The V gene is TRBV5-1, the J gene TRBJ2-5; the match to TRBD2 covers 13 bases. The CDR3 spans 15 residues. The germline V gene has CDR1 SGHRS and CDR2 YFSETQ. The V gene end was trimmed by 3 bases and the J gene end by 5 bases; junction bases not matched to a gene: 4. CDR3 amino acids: CASSSLAGGEETQYF. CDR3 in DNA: TGCGCCAGCAGCTCACTAGCGGGAGGGGAGGAGACCCAGTACTTC.

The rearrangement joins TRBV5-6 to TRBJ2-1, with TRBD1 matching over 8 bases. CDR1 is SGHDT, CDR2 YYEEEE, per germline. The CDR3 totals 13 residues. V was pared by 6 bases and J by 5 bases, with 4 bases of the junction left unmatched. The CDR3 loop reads CASTSDRDNEQFF. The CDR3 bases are TGTGCCAGCACCTCGGACAGGGACAATGAGCAGTTCTTC. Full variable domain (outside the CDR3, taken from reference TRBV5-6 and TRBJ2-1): DAGVTQSPTHLIKTRGQQVTLRCSPKSGHDTVSWYQQALGQGPQFIFQYYEEEERQRGNFPDRFSGHQFPNYSSELNVNALLLGDSALYLCASTSDRDNEQFFGPGTRLTVL.

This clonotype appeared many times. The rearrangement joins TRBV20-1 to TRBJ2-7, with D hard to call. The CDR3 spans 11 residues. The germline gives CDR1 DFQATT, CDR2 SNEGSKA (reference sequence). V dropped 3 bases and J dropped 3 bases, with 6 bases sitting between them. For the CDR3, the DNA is TGCAGTGCTAGGGGAAACTACGAGCAGTACTTC. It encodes CSARGNYEQYF.

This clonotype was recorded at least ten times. The CDR3 sequence is CASSQDTGGTEAFF. Written as DNA, the CDR3 is TGCGCCAGCAGCCAAGATACAGGGGGCACTGAAGCTTTCTTT. The chain recombines TRBV4-3 with TRBJ1-1, with 8 bases identical to TRBD1. This CDR3 is 14 amino acids long. The germline gives CDR1 LGHNA, CDR2 YSLEER. After removal of 0 bases from V and 4 bases from J, the junction contained 1 base not matched to a gene.

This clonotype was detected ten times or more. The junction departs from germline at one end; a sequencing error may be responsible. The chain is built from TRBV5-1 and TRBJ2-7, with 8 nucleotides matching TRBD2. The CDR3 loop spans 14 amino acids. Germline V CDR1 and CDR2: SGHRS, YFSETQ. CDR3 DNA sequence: TGTGCCAGCAGCCTCGGGGGGGGTTCCTACGAGCAGTACTTC. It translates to CASSLGGGSYEQYF.

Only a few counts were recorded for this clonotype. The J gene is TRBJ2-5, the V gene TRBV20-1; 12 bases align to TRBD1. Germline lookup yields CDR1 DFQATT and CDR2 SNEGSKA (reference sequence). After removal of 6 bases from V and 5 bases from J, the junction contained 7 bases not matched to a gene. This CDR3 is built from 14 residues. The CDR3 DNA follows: TGCAGTGCGCATGGGACAGGGGGCCGGGAGACCCAGTACTTC. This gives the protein CSAHGTGGRETQYF.

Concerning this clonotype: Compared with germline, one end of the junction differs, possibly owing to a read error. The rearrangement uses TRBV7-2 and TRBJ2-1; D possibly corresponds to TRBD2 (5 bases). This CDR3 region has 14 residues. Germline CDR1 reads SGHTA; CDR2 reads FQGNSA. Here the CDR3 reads CASTLRYGNNEQFF. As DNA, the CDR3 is TGTGCCAGCACCTTACGGTACGGGAACAATGAGCAGTTCTTC.

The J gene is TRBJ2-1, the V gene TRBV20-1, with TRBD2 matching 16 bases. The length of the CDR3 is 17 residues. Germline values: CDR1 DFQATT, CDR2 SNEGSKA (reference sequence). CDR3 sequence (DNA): TGCAGGGCCAGCCCGGGACTAGCGGGAGGGTACTACAATGAGCAGTTCTTC. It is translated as CRASPGLAGGYYNEQFF.

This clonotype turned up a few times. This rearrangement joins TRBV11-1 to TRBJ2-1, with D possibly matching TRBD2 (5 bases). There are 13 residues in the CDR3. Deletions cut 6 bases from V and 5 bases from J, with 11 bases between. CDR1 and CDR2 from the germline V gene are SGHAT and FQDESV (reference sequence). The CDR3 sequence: CASSARRHNEQFF. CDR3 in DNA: TGTGCCAGCAGTGCCCGGAGGCACAATGAGCAGTTCTTC.